This TCR beta chain was captured in a study of glioma-infiltrating T cells after dendritic cell vaccination (dated by TCRdb to about 2016). Describing the broader study: The cohort included some 15 glioblastoma patients drawn from Phase I and II dendritic cell vaccination trials, of whom 9 were newly diagnosed and 6 had recurrent disease. Survival after dendritic cell vaccination was correlated with TCR sequencing metrics such as TIL content and the overlap between tumor and blood repertoires. In glioblastoma patients vaccinated with dendritic cells, deep sequencing of TCR beta CDR3 regions served to measure the amount of tumor-infiltrating lymphocytes and to compare repertoires between tumor and blood. Each patient was given three intradermal dendritic cell vaccine injections, spaced two weeks apart, in the arm below the axilla. The vaccine was prepared from monocyte-derived dendritic cells that were cultured for roughly seven days with IL-4 and GM-CSF and then pulsed overnight with autologous tumor lysate. Patients received autologous tumor lysate-pulsed dendritic cell vaccination between about 2002 and 2012. Study-wide conclusions, independent of this receptor: After dendritic cell vaccination, a higher estimated pretreatment TIL content predicted longer time to progression and overall survival. The cohort was small and heterogeneous, with few patients having full blood and tumor sets and even fewer initial-recurrent tumor pairs. No direct relationship between TCR clonality and survival was found, suggesting that a diverse polyclonal response may matter. The three-group TCR overlap response model was characterized as speculative, and prospective validation of the model was stated to be required.

The immunoSEQ assay amplified TCRB CDR3 regions from around 2.1 micrograms of genomic DNA, or from all available DNA when less than that amount was available. For multiplex PCR, 60 forward primers for TCR V beta segments and 13 reverse primers for J beta segments were used. To estimate reads per starting template, synthetic control templates were spiked into each sample at limiting dilution. The Illumina HiSeq System generated sequencing reads of 87 bp. The authors' analysis ran thus. PCR and sequencing errors were removed by merging closely related sequences with a nearest neighbor algorithm. TCR overlap was measured as the percentage of unique tumor TCR beta sequences that were also present in the peripheral blood of the same patient. TCRdb obtained this table from immuneACCESS and retained in-frame rearrangements with V and J assigned. These tables miss some clones; where compared with another copy, unresolved V genes account for less than half of the shortfall, and the remainder is unexplained. The D gene and trimming were derived from the DNA, and the V and J assignments and clone size from that table. The sample yields roughly 80,000 clones; around nine tenths were counted once. The ten largest clones take up 3.2% of the sample.

Points on this clone: Its cognate antigen has yet to be identified. No per-base quality is available; no much larger clone lies one base away.

Patients were selected for having adequate residual fresh-frozen tumor tissue and more than two years of available survival data. Although molecular status otherwise differed among the glioblastoma patients, no patient had an isocitrate dehydrogenase mutation. PBMC were collected before vaccination, two weeks after the third vaccination, and at tumor progression if progression occurred. The Qiagen DNeasy Blood extraction Kit was used to extract genomic DNA. CDR1 and CDR2 are read off the germline V gene as MNHEY and SVGAGI. The junction shows trimming of 11 bases on V and 0 bases on J, plus 20 bases between the germline ends. The CDR3 sequence holds 15 residues, the cysteine and phenylalanine included. Only the CDR3 region is kept as DNA, spanning 45 bases read in frame from base 1.

The chain is made from TRBV6-5 and TRBJ2-7, and possibly TRBD1, on 7 matching bases. Material: blood, obtained before dendritic cell vaccination. This TCR was recovered from a human donor with glioblastoma. The CDR3 amino acid sequence is: CAASKGGQSSYEQYF. The DNA sequence follows: TGTGCCGCGTCTAAGGGGGGACAGAGCTCCTACGAGCAGTACTTC.